This T cell receptor (beta chain) was captured by sequencing in a study of blood T cell repertoires in COVID-19. This table comes from immunoSEQ multiplex PCR, and its TCRdb copy is limited to in-frame clones, with some not included. The sample includes about 110,000 clones, 70% to 85% of them seen just once. CDR1 SGHDT and CDR2 YYEEEE come from the germline V gene. The CDR3 has 15 residues. V lost 4 bases, J lost 4 bases, and 5 bases stayed unmatched. Sequencing input: peripheral blood. The chain is built from TRBV5-6 and TRBJ2-1; 10 positions agree with TRBD2. The source of this sequence is a woman aged 55-69 years with acute or convalescent COVID-19. The CDR3, as DNA: TGTGCCAGCAGCACATTAGCGGGGGGATACAATGAGCAGTTCTTC. Its protein is CASSTLAGGYNEQFF.